This T cell receptor (beta chain) was obtained from a study of blood T cell repertoires in COVID-19. The wider study: PBMCs, B-cell-depleted T cells, or T cells were the source of the cDNA or gDNA that made up the material.

As handled by the study authors: For nucleated cells, counts were estimated from reference gene primer amplification. Assay: immunoSEQ multiplex PCR; the TCRdb copy retains only in-frame clones and omits some. V, J and clone size are those of that table, while D and trimming were read from the DNA. The sample holds over 250,000 clones, over 75% seen once. The count of this clone is one. There are 15 residues in the CDR3. V lost 0 bases and J lost 8; bases outside the gene matches: 10. Germline V CDR1 and CDR2: SGHRS, YFSETQ. The rearrangement joins TRBV5-1 to TRBJ1-2, with 7 bases aligning to TRBD1. The receptor comes from a woman between 70 and 85 years old with acute or convalescent COVID-19. The sequenced sample was peripheral blood. CDR3 nucleotides: TGCGCCAGCAGCTTGGTCTTGACAGGGACGGAAGGCTACACCTTC. Translation gives CASSLVLTGTEGYTF.